This is a list of T cell receptor beta chains from one sample in a study of human T cells and chemical hapten exposure. TCRdb used MiXCR to reprocess the RACE reads, holding one entry per CDR3 protein. The sample has about 84,000 distinct CDR3 sequences, approximately 11% seen once. The sequences come from whole blood, collected in connection with sensitization to the hapten diphenylcyclopropenone (DPC). All receptors come from a woman between 50 and 59 years old with alopecia areata. Some clones in this sample may be carry-over from other donors' samples. The CDR3 runs from the conserved cysteine through the conserved F or W. D genes are given only for firm matches. Size is stated for part of the rows, as once, few or many counts, or as a class when the clone is expanded.

d_call clone_size cdr3_length j_call v_call cdr3_aa cdr3_nt
. . 13 TRBJ2-2 TRBV12-3/TRBV12-4 CASSLLGDGELFF TGTGCCAGCAGTTTACTGGGGGACGGGGAGCTGTTTTTT
TRBD2 many 13 TRBJ2-5 TRBV12-5 CASGLGLAETQYF TGTGCTAGTGGTTTGGGACTAGCGGAGACCCAGTACTTC
. few 14 TRBJ1-5 TRBV18 CASSPGSQFQPQHF TGTGCCAGCTCACCGGGCAGCCAGTTTCAGCCCCAGCATTTT
. many 13 TRBJ1-5 TRBV24-1 CATSSGFNQPQHF TGTGCCACCAGCTCAGGGTTCAATCAGCCCCAGCATTTT
. many 14 TRBJ1-1 TRBV7-2 CASSLEGGRTEAFF TGTGCCAGCAGCTTAGAGGGAGGGAGGACTGAAGCTTTCTTT
. few 17 TRBJ2-2 TRBV21-1 CASSKGAPASGIRELFF TGTGCCAGCAGCAAAGGGGCCCCGGCTAGCGGTATCCGGGAGCTGTTTTTT
TRBD1 few 13 TRBJ2-7 TRBV5-1 CASRGQPPYEQYF TGCGCCAGCAGGGGACAGCCACCCTACGAGCAGTACTTC
TRBD1 many 15 TRBJ1-5 TRBV18 CASSLDRVGNQPQHF TGTGCCAGCTCACTGGACAGGGTTGGCAATCAGCCCCAGCATTTT
. few 13 TRBJ2-5 TRBV20-1 CSAPGGPQETQYF TGCAGTGCCCCCGGGGGACCTCAGGAGACCCAGTACTTC
TRBD2 few 15 TRBJ2-2 TRBV6-2/TRBV6-3 CASSLAGSHTGELFF TGTGCCAGCAGTTTAGCGGGATCACACACCGGGGAGCTGTTTTTT
. many 14 TRBJ2-1 TRBV7-2 CASSLRGEYNEQFF TGTGCCAGCAGCTTAAGAGGCGAGTACAATGAGCAGTTCTTC
TRBD1 . 17 TRBJ1-1 TRBV10-1 CASSKGQGFPMDTEAFF TGCGCCAGCAGTAAAGGACAGGGTTTCCCGATGGACACTGAAGCTTTCTTT
TRBD2 . 16 TRBJ2-1 TRBV10-3 CAIRDGTSGRANEQFF TGTGCCATCAGGGACGGGACTAGCGGGAGGGCGAATGAGCAGTTCTTC
TRBD2 . 15 TRBJ2-7 TRBV6-1 CASSIAGSTPYEQYF TGTGCCAGCAGTATAGCGGGATCTACCCCCTACGAGCAGTACTTC
TRBD2 many 17 TRBJ2-3 TRBV3-1 CASSQTGTSGSGDTQYF TGTGCCAGCAGCCAAACCGGGACTAGCGGGAGTGGAGATACGCAGTATTTT
. many 15 TRBJ2-5 TRBV2 CASSEWGSRQETQYF TGTGCCAGCAGTGAATGGGGCAGCCGCCAAGAGACCCAGTACTTC
. . 13 TRBJ1-5 TRBV7-6 CASSLDSGGLKDF TGTGCCAGCAGCTTAGACTCTGGGGGGCTCAAGGATTTT
. many 14 TRBJ1-5 TRBV4-2 CASSQEVNNQPQHF TGTGCCAGCAGCCAAGAGGTTAACAATCAGCCCCAGCATTTT
TRBD2 . 18 TRBJ2-3 TRBV7-8 CASSLGAGSGRITDTQYF TGTGCCAGCAGCTTAGGGGCGGGTAGCGGGAGGATCACAGATACGCAGTATTTT
TRBD1 many 15 TRBJ2-4 TRBV24-1 CATSQTGAAKNIQYF TGTGCCACCAGCCAGACAGGGGCCGCCAAAAACATTCAGTACTTC
. . 12 TRBJ1-2 TRBV28 CASSIANYGYTF TGTGCCAGCAGTATAGCTAACTATGGCTACACCTTC
. many 15 TRBJ2-1 TRBV11-2 CASSNRALTGDEQFF TGTGCCAGCAGCAACCGGGCCTTAACTGGGGATGAGCAGTTCTTC
TRBD2 few 15 TRBJ2-1 TRBV12-3/TRBV12-4 CASSSTSGRANEQFF TGTGCCAGCAGTTCGACTAGCGGGAGGGCCAATGAGCAGTTCTTC
. many 13 TRBJ1-4 TRBV29-1 CSVEDGRGEKLFF TGCAGCGTTGAAGATGGTCGTGGTGAAAAACTGTTTTTT
TRBD2 . 17 TRBJ2-1 TRBV20-1 CSVQTSGRLSSYNEQFF TGCAGTGTCCAGACTAGCGGGAGGTTGAGCTCCTACAATGAGCAGTTCTTC
. . 14 TRBJ1-1 TRBV12-3/TRBV12-4 CASSLHQRGTEAFF TGTGCCAGCAGTTTACACCAACGGGGCACTGAAGCTTTCTTT
TRBD2 few 14 TRBJ2-5 TRBV2 CASSETSGIETQYF TGTGCCAGCAGCGAGACTAGCGGGATTGAGACCCAGTACTTC
TRBD2 few 17 TRBJ2-1 TRBV7-2 CASSPRSGTSGINEQFF TGTGCCAGCAGCCCCCGGTCCGGGACTAGCGGGATTAATGAGCAGTTCTTC
. many 12 TRBJ1-2 TRBV6-6 CASTKSDYGYTF TGTGCCAGCACCAAATCGGACTATGGCTACACCTTC
. many 17 TRBJ1-6 TRBV19 CASSIGRTSSYNSPLHF TGTGCCAGTAGTATAGGGCGGACGAGCTCCTATAATTCACCCCTCCACTTT
TRBD2 few 18 TRBJ2-7 TRBV27 CASSHRGISSGRAREQYF TGTGCCAGCAGTCATCGCGGGATTTCTAGCGGGAGGGCGAGGGAGCAGTACTTC
. . 13 TRBJ2-2 TRBV14 CASSPVRAGELFF TGTGCCAGCAGCCCAGTCAGGGCCGGGGAGCTGTTTTTT
TRBD1 few 16 TRBJ1-2 TRBV18 CASSPGLGDSSYGYTF TGTGCCAGCTCACCAGGATTGGGGGACAGCTCCTATGGCTACACCTTC
. . 17 TRBJ2-7 TRBV6-2/TRBV6-3 CASSYPVQGRTTYEQYF TGTGCCAGCAGTTACCCAGTCCAGGGTCGTACAACCTACGAGCAGTACTTC
. . 11 TRBJ2-1 TRBV6-2/TRBV6-3 CASSPENGEFF TGTGCCAGCAGCCCCGAGAATGGGGAGTTCTTC
TRBD1 . 14 TRBJ2-3 TRBV7-9 CASSSLGTGDTQYF TGTGCCAGCAGCTCCTTGGGGACAGGAGATACGCAGTATTTT
. many 13 TRBJ2-7 TRBV10-3 CAISERGPYEQYF TGTGCCATCAGTGAAAGGGGTCCCTACGAGCAGTACTTC
TRBD2 many 15 TRBJ2-7 TRBV7-9 CASSSPGTSGYEQYF TGTGCCAGCAGCTCTCCCGGGACTAGCGGCTACGAGCAGTACTTC
. many 14 TRBJ2-7 TRBV14 CASSLLGGHYEQYF TGTGCCAGCAGCCTCCTAGGCGGTCACTACGAGCAGTACTTC
. many 14 TRBJ1-5 TRBV27 CASSPGLSGQPQHF TGTGCCAGCAGTCCGGGACTTTCGGGTCAGCCCCAGCATTTT
TRBD2 many 16 TRBJ2-4 TRBV28 CASSLPLAGVKNIQYF TGTGCCAGCAGTTTGCCCCTAGCGGGAGTTAAAAACATTCAGTACTTC
. . 14 TRBJ1-4 TRBV28 CASSSLPANEKLFF TGTGCCAGCAGTTCACTCCCGGCTAATGAAAAACTGTTTTTT
. . 14 TRBJ2-1 TRBV18 CASSPNAGYNEQFF TGTGCCAGCTCACCGAACGCAGGGTACAATGAGCAGTTCTTC
TRBD1 . 15 TRBJ2-1 TRBV3-1 CASSTSGTVYNEQFF TGTGCCAGCAGTACCTCCGGGACAGTCTACAATGAGCAGTTCTTC
TRBD2 . 19 TRBJ2-2 TRBV4-1 CASSHIGLAGGSNTGELFF TGCGCCAGCAGTCACATCGGACTAGCGGGAGGGTCGAACACCGGGGAGCTGTTTTTT
. many 14 TRBJ1-2 TRBV3-1 CASSHTGPKGGYTF TGTGCCAGCAGCCATACAGGTCCCAAGGGCGGCTACACCTTC
TRBD2 few 15 TRBJ2-1 TRBV5-1 CASSLASGRGDEQFF TGCGCCAGCAGCTTGGCTAGCGGGAGAGGCGATGAGCAGTTCTTC
. many 12 TRBJ1-5 TRBV6-1 CASSEREQPQHF TGTGCCAGCAGTGAAAGGGAACAGCCCCAGCATTTT
TRBD2 . 15 TRBJ2-7 TRBV20-1 CSATPPASGAYEQYF TGCAGTGCTACCCCCCCAGCTAGCGGGGCCTACGAGCAGTACTTC
. many 13 TRBJ2-3 TRBV6-6 CASRRDSTDTQYF TGTGCCAGCAGAAGGGACAGCACAGATACGCAGTATTTT
. many 14 TRBJ2-1 TRBV29-1 CSVALDRSYNEQFF TGCAGCGTAGCCCTAGATAGGTCCTACAATGAGCAGTTCTTC
TRBD2 . 16 TRBJ2-1 TRBV6-2/TRBV6-3 CASSYDPGGPKNEQFF TGTGCCAGCAGTTACGATCCGGGAGGGCCTAAAAATGAGCAGTTCTTC
. . 13 TRBJ2-2 TRBV5-1 CASSPLPTGELFF TGCGCCAGCAGCCCCCTGCCGACCGGGGAGCTGTTTTTT
TRBD2 many 19 TRBJ2-2 TRBV7-6 CASSARTSGRWDYTGELFF TGTGCCAGCAGCGCCCGGACTAGCGGGAGATGGGATTACACCGGGGAGCTGTTTTTT
TRBD1 many 13 TRBJ2-7 TRBV29-1 CSVGGQGVYEQYF TGCAGCGTTGGGGGACAGGGGGTCTACGAGCAGTACTTC